The source of this TCR beta chain is a study of tumor-infiltrating lymphocytes in primary liver carcinoma. Study summary: The yield of productive TCRbeta reads per sample was roughly 3.65 to 8 million and was similar across tissue types.

It was from about 19-30 mg of unsorted bulk tissue that RNA and DNA were co-extracted. Infection with HBV was chronic in patients; they were treatment-naive. The template, around 540 ng total RNA, yielded TCR beta cDNA made with a constant-region primer. Each TCR beta library was derived from three nested multiplex PCR rounds that employed slightly modified ARM-PCR. Running about 11 cycles apiece, the first two PCR rounds relied on TRBV1-TRBV30 forward primers together with a C-beta reverse primer. Each CDR3 protein gets one entry after TCRdb re-called the multiplex PCR reads with MiXCR. The sample has roughly 49,000 distinct CDR3 sequences, about three quarters seen once. Study outcomes and limitations: Top clones occupying all five tumor regions numbered only about 7-24%.

From germline, CDR1 is MGHRA and CDR2 YSYEKL. This CDR3 spans 18 amino acids. Unmatched junction bases numbered 20, after V lost 3 bases and J lost 10 bases. This clonotype showed up many times. As yet, its antigen is unknown. This clonotype was sampled from a man aged 40-50 years with primary liver carcinoma and hepatitis B virus infection. The rearrangement joins TRBV4-1 to TRBJ1-4; 7 bases match TRBD1. The sequenced sample was liver tumor tissue from sampling region 5. The subset here: tumor region T5, tumor centre. CDR3 protein: CASSHPGGEAGGMGKLFF. DNA of the CDR3: TGCGCCAGCAGCCACCCCGGGGGGGAAGCAGGGGGGATGGGAAAACTGTTTTTT.